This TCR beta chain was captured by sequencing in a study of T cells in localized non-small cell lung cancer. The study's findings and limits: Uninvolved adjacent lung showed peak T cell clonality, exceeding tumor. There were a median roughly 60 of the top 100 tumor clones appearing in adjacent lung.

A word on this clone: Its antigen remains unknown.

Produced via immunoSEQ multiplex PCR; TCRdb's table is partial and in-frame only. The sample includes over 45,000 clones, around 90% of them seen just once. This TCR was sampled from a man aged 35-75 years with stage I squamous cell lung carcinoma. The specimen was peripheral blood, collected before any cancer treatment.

The CDR3 sequence is CASSLRGVRSNQPQHF. CDR3 nucleotide sequence: TGTGCCAGCAGTTTGAGGGGGGTGAGGAGCAATCAGCCCCAGCATTTT. This sequence joins TRBV28 and TRBJ1-5, with a tentative D call TRBD1 (6 bases). This CDR3 contains 16 residues. The V and J ends lost 3 bases and 1 base respectively, with 13 bases between them. The germline gives CDR1 MDHEN, CDR2 SYDVKM.